Reported below is one T cell receptor (beta chain). In the source study's methods: Reference gene primers were amplified, and this amplification served to estimate nucleated cell counts. Clones were sequenced by immunoSEQ multiplex PCR, and TCRdb holds only the in-frame ones, with some missing. That table is the source of V, J and clone size, and D and trimming were worked out from the DNA. Of over 200,000 clones in the sample, approximately 81% are singletons; the top ten hold about 8%. These data originate in a study of blood T cell repertoires in COVID-19. Study details: The United States, Italy and Spain provided the acute and convalescent COVID-19 samples. Sources were T cells, B-cell-depleted T cells, or PBMCs; the material itself was cDNA or gDNA.

Sequenced: peripheral blood. This receptor was taken from a woman over 75 with acute or convalescent COVID-19.

The CDR3 nucleotides are TGTGCCAGCAGCCCGGGTGGGAGGATCTCTGGAAACACCATATATTTT. Translation: CASSPGGRISGNTIYF. This chain connects TRBV5-6 to TRBJ1-3; D gene ambiguous. V was pared by 4 bases and J by 0 bases, with 14 bases between. The CDR3 is made up of 16 amino acids. The V gene's germline CDR1 is SGHDT and CDR2 YYEEEE. The complete variable domain, with remaining parts taken from reference TRBV5-6 and TRBJ1-3, reads DAGVTQSPTHLIKTRGQQVTLRCSPKSGHDTVSWYQQALGQGPQFIFQYYEEEERQRGNFPDRFSGHQFPNYSSELNVNALLLGDSALYLCASSPGGRISGNTIYFGEGSWLTVV.